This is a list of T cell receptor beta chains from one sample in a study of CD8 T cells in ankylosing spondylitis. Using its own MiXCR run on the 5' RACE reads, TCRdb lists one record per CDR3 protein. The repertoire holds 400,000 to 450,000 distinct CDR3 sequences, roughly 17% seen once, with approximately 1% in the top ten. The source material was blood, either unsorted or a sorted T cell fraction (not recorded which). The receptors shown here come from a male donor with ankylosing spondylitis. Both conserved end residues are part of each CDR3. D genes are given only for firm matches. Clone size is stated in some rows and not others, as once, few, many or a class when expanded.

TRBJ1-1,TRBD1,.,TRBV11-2,CASSGQGDTEAFF,TGTGCCAGCAGCGGACAGGGGGACACTGAAGCTTTCTTT
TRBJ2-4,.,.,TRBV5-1,CASSLGLTGTKNIQYF,TGCGCCAGCAGCTTGGGGCTGACGGGGACCAAAAACATTCAGTACTTC
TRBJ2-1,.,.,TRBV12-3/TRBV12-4,CASSHRDPNYNEQFF,TGTGCCAGCAGTCACCGGGACCCCAACTACAATGAGCAGTTCTTC
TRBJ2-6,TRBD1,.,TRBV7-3,CASSLIGQGLSGANVLTF,TGTGCCAGCAGCTTAATAGGACAGGGCCTCTCTGGGGCCAACGTCCTGACTTTC
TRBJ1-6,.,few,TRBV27,CASSLGQGGSTLHF,TGTGCCAGCAGTTTAGGGCAGGGAGGGTCCACCCTCCACTTT
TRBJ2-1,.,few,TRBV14,CASSSDSVVNEQFF,TGTGCCAGCAGCTCAGACTCAGTCGTGAATGAGCAGTTCTTC
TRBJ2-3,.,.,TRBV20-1,CSASPRVAGTDTQYF,TGCAGTGCTAGTCCTCGGGTAGCGGGCACAGATACGCAGTATTTT
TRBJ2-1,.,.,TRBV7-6,CASSLVVGSYNEQFF,TGTGCCAGCAGCTTAGTTGTGGGCTCCTACAATGAGCAGTTCTTC
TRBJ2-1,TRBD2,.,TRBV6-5,CASSYGTSGRNEQFF,TGTGCCAGCAGCTACGGGACTAGCGGGAGAAATGAGCAGTTCTTC
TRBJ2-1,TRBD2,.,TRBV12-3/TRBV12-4,CASTFLGGLALALNLNEQFF,TGTGCCAGCACCTTCCTGGGGGGACTAGCGCTGGCCCTAAACCTCAATGAGCAGTTCTTC
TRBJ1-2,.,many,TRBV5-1,CASSYSASEGGYTF,TGCGCCAGCAGTTATTCAGCCTCAGAAGGAGGCTACACCTTC
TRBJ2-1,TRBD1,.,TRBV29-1,CSVVGTGDKQFF,TGCAGCGTTGTTGGGACAGGGGATAAGCAGTTCTTC
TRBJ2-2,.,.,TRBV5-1,CASSFGGGGSGELFF,TGCGCCAGCAGCTTCGGGGGAGGAGGTTCGGGGGAGCTGTTTTTT
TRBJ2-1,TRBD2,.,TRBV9,CASSSRREGRNEQFF,TGTGCCAGCAGCTCCCGGCGGGAGGGCCGAAATGAGCAGTTCTTC
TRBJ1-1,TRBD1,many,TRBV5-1,CASSPRTGDTEAFF,TGCGCCAGCAGCCCAAGGACAGGGGACACTGAAGCTTTCTTT
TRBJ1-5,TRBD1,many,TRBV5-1,CASSLEGTGNQPQHF,TGTGCCAGCAGCTTAGAGGGGACAGGAAATCAGCCCCAGCATTTT
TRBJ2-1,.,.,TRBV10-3,CAISERGASSYNEQFF,TGTGCCATCAGTGAGCGGGGGGCGAGCTCCTACAATGAGCAGTTCTTC
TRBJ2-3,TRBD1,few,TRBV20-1,CSAPDRGRRPDTQYF,TGCAGTGCTCCAGACAGGGGCAGGAGGCCAGATACGCAGTATTTT
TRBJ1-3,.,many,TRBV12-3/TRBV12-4,CASGRSGSGNTIYF,TGTGCCAGCGGGCGTAGTGGCTCTGGAAACACCATATATTTT
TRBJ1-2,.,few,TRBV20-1,CSARQYGYGYTF,TGCAGTGCTAGGCAGTATGGATATGGCTACACCTTC
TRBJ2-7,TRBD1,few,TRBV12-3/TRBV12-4,CASSITGTGTYEQYF,TGTGCCAGCAGTATAACCGGGACAGGGACCTACGAGCAGTACTTC
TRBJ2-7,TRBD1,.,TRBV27,CASWTGGFEQYF,TGTGCCAGCTGGACAGGGGGCTTCGAGCAGTACTTC
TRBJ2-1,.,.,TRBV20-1,CSARNPLGDEQFF,TGCAGTGCTCGAAATCCCTTGGGGGATGAGCAGTTCTTC
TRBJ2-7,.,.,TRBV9,CASSASGQPYEQYF,TGTGCCAGCAGCGCCAGTGGACAGCCCTACGAGCAGTACTTC
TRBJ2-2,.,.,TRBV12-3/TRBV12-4,CASSSLGPGELFF,TGTGCCAGCAGTTCCTTGGGACCCGGGGAGCTGTTTTTT
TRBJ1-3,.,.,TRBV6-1,CATTQGLSSGNTIYF,TGTGCCACAACACAGGGCCTGAGCTCTGGAAACACCATATATTTT
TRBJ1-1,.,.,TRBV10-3,CAISAGPQTTNTEAFF,TGTGCCATCAGTGCCGGACCGCAAACCACGAACACTGAAGCTTTCTTT
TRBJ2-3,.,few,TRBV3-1,CASSRQRTDTQYF,TGTGCCAGCAGCCGGCAGCGCACAGATACGCAGTATTTT
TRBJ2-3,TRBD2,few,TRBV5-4,CASSLRLAGKYGGTDTQYF,TGTGCCAGCAGCTTGAGGCTAGCGGGGAAATACGGTGGCACAGATACGCAGTATTTT
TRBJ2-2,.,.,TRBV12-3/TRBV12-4,CASRLNWGAGELFF,TGTGCCAGCAGACTAAATTGGGGAGCCGGGGAGCTGTTTTTT
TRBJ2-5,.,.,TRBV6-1,CASGAAVQETQYF,TGTGCCAGCGGGGCGGCAGTCCAAGAGACCCAGTACTTC
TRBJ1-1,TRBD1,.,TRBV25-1,CASSSTGGGGAFF,TGTGCCAGCAGTTCGACAGGGGGCGGTGGAGCTTTCTTT
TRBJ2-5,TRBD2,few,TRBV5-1,CASKTSGAYQETQYF,TGCGCCAGCAAGACTAGCGGGGCGTACCAAGAGACCCAGTACTTC
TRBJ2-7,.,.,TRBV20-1,CSARRDRGTESYEQYF,TGCAGTGCTAGGAGGGATAGGGGGACCGAGTCCTACGAGCAGTACTTC
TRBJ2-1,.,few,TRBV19,CASRDRDSASRQFF,TGTGCCAGTAGAGACCGGGACTCGGCAAGCCGGCAGTTCTTC
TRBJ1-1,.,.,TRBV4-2,CASSPSGGEGFNTEAFF,TGTGCCAGCAGCCCCTCGGGGGGGGAGGGGTTTAACACTGAAGCTTTCTTT
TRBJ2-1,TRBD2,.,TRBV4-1,CASSSKTSGSMSEQFF,TGCGCCAGCAGCTCCAAGACTAGCGGGAGTATGAGTGAGCAGTTCTTC
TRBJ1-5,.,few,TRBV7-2,CASSLGVRYNQPQHF,TGTGCCAGCAGCTTAGGGGTCAGGTACAATCAGCCCCAGCATTTT
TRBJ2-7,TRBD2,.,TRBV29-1,CSVEARGGGIPEQYF,TGCAGCGTTGAGGCCCGGGGGGGCGGCATCCCCGAGCAGTACTTC
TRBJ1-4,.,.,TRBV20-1,CSATGPGGGKLFF,TGCAGTGCTACGGGACCGGGGGGAGGAAAACTGTTTTTT
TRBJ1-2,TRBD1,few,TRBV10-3,CAISGGQGAGYTF,TGTGCCATCAGTGGGGGACAGGGGGCCGGCTACACCTTC
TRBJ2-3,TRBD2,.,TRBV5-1,CASSSTGTSSIGTQYF,TGCGCCAGCAGCTCGACCGGGACTAGTAGTATCGGTACGCAGTATTTT
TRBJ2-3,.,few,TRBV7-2,CASSLLGQLIDTQYF,TGTGCCAGCAGCTTACTCGGACAGTTAATAGATACGCAGTATTTT
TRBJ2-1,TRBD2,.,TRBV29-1,CSVELRAGGRNEQFF,TGCAGCGTTGAATTGAGAGCGGGGGGGCGCAATGAGCAGTTCTTC
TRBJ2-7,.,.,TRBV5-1,CASSLGPGRDEQYF,TGCGCCAGCAGCTTGGGGCCAGGGCGGGACGAGCAGTACTTC
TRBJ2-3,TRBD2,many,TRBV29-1,CSVEPLTSGRTADTQYF,TGCAGCGTTGAACCCCTGACTAGCGGGAGGACGGCAGATACGCAGTATTTT
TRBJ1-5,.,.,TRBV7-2,CASSLEFSHQPQHF,TGTGCCAGCAGCTTAGAGTTCAGCCATCAGCCCCAGCATTTT
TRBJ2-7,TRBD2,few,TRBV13,CASSSSSSGRSHEQYF,TGTGCCAGCAGCTCCTCGTCTAGCGGGAGGTCTCACGAGCAGTACTTC
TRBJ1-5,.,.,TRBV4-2,CASSPARGASNQPQHF,TGTGCCAGCAGCCCCGCAAGGGGGGCAAGCAATCAGCCCCAGCATTTT